This T cell receptor beta chain was identified in a study of metastatic and nonmetastatic thyroid tumors. Study-wide context: A comparison of repertoires was made across blood and tumor or nodule tissue from malignant and benign thyroid patients. Broader study findings: It was reported that TCR beta diversity was significantly higher in malignant thyroid tumors than benign nodules, in blood and tumor.

The CDR3 is 18 residues long. Germline assignment: CDR1 DFQATT and CDR2 SNEGSKA (reference sequence). Trimming removed 5 bases from V and 7 bases from J; junction bases left unmatched: 15. Every patient was untreated before thyroid surgery. TCRdb re-analyzed the PCR reads using MiXCR. The profile shows 25,000 to 30,000 clones, 24% of them singletons. As for this clone: No antigen is known for it.

This TCR was sampled from a female donor with papillary thyroid cancer or a benign thyroid nodule (not recorded which). Some clones in this sample may be carry-over from other donors' samples. The rearrangement joins TRBV20-1 to TRBJ2-3; 16 bases match TRBD2. The sequenced sample was blood. The CDR3 loop is CSAAGPGTSGRELNTQYF. The CDR3 bases are TGCAGTGCTGCCGGACCCGGGACTAGCGGGAGGGAATTAAATACGCAGTATTTT.